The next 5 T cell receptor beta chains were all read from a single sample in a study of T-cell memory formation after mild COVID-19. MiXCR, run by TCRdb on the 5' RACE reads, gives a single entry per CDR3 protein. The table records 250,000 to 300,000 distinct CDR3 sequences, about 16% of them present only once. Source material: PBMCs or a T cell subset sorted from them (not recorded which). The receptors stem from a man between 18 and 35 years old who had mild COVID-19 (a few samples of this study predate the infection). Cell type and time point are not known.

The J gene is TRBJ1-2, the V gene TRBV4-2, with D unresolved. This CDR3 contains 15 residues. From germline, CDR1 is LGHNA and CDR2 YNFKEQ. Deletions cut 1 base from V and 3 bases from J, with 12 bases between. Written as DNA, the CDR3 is TGTGCCAGCAGCCAAGCCTGGCAGGACCACTATGGCTACACCTTC. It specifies CASSQAWQDHYGYTF.

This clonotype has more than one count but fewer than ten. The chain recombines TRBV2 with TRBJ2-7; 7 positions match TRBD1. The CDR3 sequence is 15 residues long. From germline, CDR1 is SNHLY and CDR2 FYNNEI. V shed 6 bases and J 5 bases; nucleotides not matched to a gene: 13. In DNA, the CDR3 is TGTGCCAGCAGATATCTTGGACAGGAAAGTAACGAGCAGTACTTC. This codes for CASRYLGQESNEQYF. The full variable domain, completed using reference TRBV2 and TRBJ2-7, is EPEVTQTPSHQVTQMGQEVILRCVPISNHLYFYWYRQILGQKVEFLVSFYNNEISEKSEIFDDQFSVERPDGSNFTLKIRSTKLEDSAMYFCASRYLGQESNEQYFGPGTRLTVT.

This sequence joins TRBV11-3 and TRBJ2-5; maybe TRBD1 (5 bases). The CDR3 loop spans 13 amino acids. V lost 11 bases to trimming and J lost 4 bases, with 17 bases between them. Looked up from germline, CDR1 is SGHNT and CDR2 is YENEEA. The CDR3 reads CAGALNPPETQYF. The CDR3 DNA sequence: TGTGCCGGGGCATTAAACCCCCCAGAGACCCAGTACTTC. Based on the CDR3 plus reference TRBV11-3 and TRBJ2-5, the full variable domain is EAGVVQSPRYKIIEKKQPVAFWCNPISGHNTLYWYLQNLGQGPELLIRYENEEAVDDSQLPKDRFSAERLKGVDSTLKIQPAELGDSAVYLCAGALNPPETQYFGPGTRLLVL.

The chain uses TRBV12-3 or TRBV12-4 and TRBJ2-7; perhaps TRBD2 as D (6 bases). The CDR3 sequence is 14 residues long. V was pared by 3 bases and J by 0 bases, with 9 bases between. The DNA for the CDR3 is TGTGCCAGCAGTTTCGGGGGTACCTCCTACGAGCAGTACTTC. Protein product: CASSFGGTSYEQYF.

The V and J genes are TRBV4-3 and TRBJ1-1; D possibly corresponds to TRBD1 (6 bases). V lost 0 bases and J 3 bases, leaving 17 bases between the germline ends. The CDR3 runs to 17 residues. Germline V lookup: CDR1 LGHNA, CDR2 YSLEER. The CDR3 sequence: CASSQENSPQGHTEAFF. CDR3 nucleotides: TGCGCCAGCAGCCAAGAAAACTCACCGCAGGGGCACACTGAAGCTTTCTTT.